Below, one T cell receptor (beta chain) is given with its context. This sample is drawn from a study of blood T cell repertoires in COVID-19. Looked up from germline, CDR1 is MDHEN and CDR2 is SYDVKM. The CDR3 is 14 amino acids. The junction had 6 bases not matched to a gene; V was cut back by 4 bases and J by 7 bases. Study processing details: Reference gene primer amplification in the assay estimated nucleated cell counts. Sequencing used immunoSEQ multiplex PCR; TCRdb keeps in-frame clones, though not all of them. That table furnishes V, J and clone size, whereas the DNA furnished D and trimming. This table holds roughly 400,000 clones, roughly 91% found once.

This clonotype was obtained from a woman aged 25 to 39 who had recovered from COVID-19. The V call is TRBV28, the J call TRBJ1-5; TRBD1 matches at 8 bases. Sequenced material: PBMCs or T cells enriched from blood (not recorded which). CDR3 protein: CASSSGQGDQPQHF. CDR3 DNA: TGTGCCAGCAGTTCCGGACAGGGTGACCAGCCCCAGCATTTT.